This paragraph reports one T cell receptor (beta chain). Patients in Seattle were enrolled during active infection, then followed longitudinally. Deletions cut 3 bases from V and 4 bases from J, with 14 bases between. Per germline, CDR1 GTSNPN and CDR2 SVGIG (reference sequence). This CDR3 contains 14 residues. The repertoire was sequenced with immunoSEQ multiplex PCR; TCRdb's copy has only in-frame clones and lacks some. The sample lists about 200,000 clones; about 93% were seen once. The data derive from a study of blood T cell repertoires in COVID-19. Turning to the study itself: The United States, Italy and Spain were the sources of the acute and convalescent COVID-19 samples.

The source material was peripheral blood. This chain links TRBV30 with TRBJ2-3; a weak D match, TRBD2 (7 bases). This TCR derives from a man aged 25-45 years with COVID-19, enrolled during active disease. The CDR3 region has the DNA TGTGCCTGGAGAGTGGGGGGGGCCCCAGATACGCAGTATTTT. Encoded protein: CAWRVGGAPDTQYF.